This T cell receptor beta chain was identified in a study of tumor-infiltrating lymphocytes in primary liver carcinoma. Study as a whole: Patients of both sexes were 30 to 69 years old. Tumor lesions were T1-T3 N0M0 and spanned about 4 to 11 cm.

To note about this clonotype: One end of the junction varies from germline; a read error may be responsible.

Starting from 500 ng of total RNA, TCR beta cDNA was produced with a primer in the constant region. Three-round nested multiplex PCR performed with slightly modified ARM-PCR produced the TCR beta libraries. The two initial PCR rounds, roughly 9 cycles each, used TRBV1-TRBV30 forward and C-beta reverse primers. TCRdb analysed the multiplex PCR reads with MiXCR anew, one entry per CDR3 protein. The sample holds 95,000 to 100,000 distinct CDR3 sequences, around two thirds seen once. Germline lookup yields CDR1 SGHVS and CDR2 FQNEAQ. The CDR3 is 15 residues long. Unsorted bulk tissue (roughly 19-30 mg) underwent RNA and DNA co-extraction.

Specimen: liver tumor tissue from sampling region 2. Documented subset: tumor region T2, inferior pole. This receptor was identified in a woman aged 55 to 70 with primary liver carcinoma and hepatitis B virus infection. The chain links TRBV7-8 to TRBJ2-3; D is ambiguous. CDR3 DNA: TGTGCAAGCAGCCGCGACTTGGGCGGCGCAGATACGCAGTATTTT. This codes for CASSRDLGGADTQYF.